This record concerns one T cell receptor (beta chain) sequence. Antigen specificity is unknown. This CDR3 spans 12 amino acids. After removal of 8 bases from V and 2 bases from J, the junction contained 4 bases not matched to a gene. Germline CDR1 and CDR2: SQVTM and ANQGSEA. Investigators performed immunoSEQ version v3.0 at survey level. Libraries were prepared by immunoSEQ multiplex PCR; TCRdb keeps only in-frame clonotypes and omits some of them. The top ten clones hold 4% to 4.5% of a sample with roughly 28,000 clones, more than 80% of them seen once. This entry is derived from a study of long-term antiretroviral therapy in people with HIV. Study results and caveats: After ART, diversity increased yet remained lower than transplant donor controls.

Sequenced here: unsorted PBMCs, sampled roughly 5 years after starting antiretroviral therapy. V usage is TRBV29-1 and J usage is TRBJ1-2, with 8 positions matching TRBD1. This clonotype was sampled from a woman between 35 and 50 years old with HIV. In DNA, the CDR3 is TGCAGCTCTCGACAGGGGAACTATGGCTACACCTTC. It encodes CSSRQGNYGYTF.